The clone carrying this T cell receptor (beta chain) was observed many times. Its antigen is unknown. The sample is drawn from a study of CD8+CD57+ T cells in acquired aplastic anemia. On the study more broadly: The mean DNA yield obtained from sorted CD4+ and CD8+ cells came to roughly 3.4 ug.

Study outcomes and limitations: It was found that roughly 31 CD8+ CDR3 sequences were shared between patients and controls. Patient and control CD8+ Simpson's diversity was not significantly different.

Individuals selected for sequencing had exhibited CD8+CD57+ cell expansion on flow cytometry. When blood sampling took place, the patients had received no therapy. Genomic DNA served as template for TCR beta VDJ and CDR3 profiling. TCRdb re-analysed the reads in MiXCR, keeping a single row per CDR3 protein. The sample yields over 250,000 distinct CDR3 sequences, 45% to 65% seen once. The TCR comes from a human donor with aplastic anemia. Material: sorted CD4+, CD8+, or CD8+CD57+ T cells (not recorded which) from PBMCs.

The CDR3 region has the DNA TGCAGTGCTAGAGATCAAGGGTATAGCAATCAGCCCCAGCATTTT. Translated: CSARDQGYSNQPQHF. The gene calls are TRBV20-1 and TRBJ1-5; no clear D. In germline, CDR1 is DFQATT, CDR2 SNEGSKA (reference sequence). The CDR3 consists of 15 residues. Trimming pared 0 bases from V and 0 bases from J, leaving 9 bases between.